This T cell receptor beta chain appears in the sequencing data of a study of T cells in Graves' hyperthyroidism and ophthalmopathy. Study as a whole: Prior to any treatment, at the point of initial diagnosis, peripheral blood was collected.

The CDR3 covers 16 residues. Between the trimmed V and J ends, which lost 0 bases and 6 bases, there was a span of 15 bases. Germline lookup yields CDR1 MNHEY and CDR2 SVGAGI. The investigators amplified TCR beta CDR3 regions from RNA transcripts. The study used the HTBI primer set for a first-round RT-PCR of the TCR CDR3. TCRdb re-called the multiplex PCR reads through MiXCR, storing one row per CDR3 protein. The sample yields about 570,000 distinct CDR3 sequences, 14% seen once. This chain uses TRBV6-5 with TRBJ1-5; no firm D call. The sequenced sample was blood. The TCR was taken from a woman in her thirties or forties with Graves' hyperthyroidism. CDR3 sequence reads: CASSYSGYGVVQPQHF. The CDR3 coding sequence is TGTGCCAGCAGTTACTCGGGATATGGGGTGGTTCAGCCCCAGCATTTT.